The next 20 T cell receptor beta chains were all read from a single sample in a study of tumor-infiltrating lymphocytes in primary liver carcinoma. The researchers produced TCR beta cDNA from approximately 550 ng total RNA with a constant-region primer. Three nested multiplex PCR rounds, a slightly modified ARM-PCR method, built the TCR beta libraries. In the first two PCR rounds, TRBV1-TRBV30 forward primers were paired with a C-beta reverse primer, and each round lasted about 9 cycles. TCRdb redid the calling of the multiplex PCR reads with MiXCR, one entry per CDR3 protein. Found here are 250,000 to 350,000 distinct CDR3 sequences, 50% to 60% of them singletons; the top ten hold about a sixth. Germline DNA was extracted alongside blood RNA, which was obtained from unsorted whole blood. The sequencing sample was made of peripheral blood. These receptors all stem from a woman in her twenties or thirties with primary liver carcinoma and hepatitis B virus infection.

This clonotype was picked up a small number of times. V gene TRBV6-5 combines with J gene TRBJ2-6; 10 nucleotides line up with TRBD1. The CDR3 extends over 16 amino acids. V trimming: 6 bases; J trimming: 2 bases; junction bases outside the gene matches: 4. Germline V gene lookup returns CDR1 MNHEY and CDR2 SVGAGI. In DNA, the CDR3 is TGTGCCAGCAGGAGGGACAGGGGAACTGGGGCCAACGTCCTGACTTTC. Amino acid sequence: CASRRDRGTGANVLTF.

This clonotype was recorded at least ten times. J is TRBJ2-5 and V is TRBV6-5; 12 bases line up with TRBD1. Unmatched junction bases numbered 9, after V lost 2 bases and J lost 8 bases. The CDR3 is 16 amino acids. The V gene's germline CDR1 is MNHEY and CDR2 SVGAGI. CDR3 nucleotide sequence: TGTGCCAGCAGTTACGCCCCTCCCGGGACAGGGGGCACCCAGTACTTC. Amino acids: CASSYAPPGTGGTQYF.

This chain connects TRBV6-2 or TRBV6-3 to TRBJ2-1; 7 nucleotides agree with TRBD2. Losses at the gene ends were 0 bases for V and 9 bases for J; bases not matched to a gene: 11. This CDR3 is built from 16 residues. Germline V gene lookup returns CDR1 MNHEY and CDR2 SVGEGT. The CDR3 DNA is TGTGCCAGCAGTTACTCGACAAGCGGGAAGAACAGTGAGCAGTTCTTC. This sequence encodes CASSYSTSGKNSEQFF.

Comments on this clonotype: The CDR3 carries no conserved terminal phenylalanine or tryptophan, so it likely arises from a read error. This chain uses TRBV6-5 with TRBJ2-7; D is ambiguous. Looked up from germline, CDR1 is MNHEY and CDR2 is SVGAGI. The CDR3 runs 13 residues. V was pared by 2 bases and J by 6 bases, with 11 bases between. The CDR3 protein is CASSYAPGAEQYI. In DNA, the CDR3 is TGTGCCAGCAGTTACGCGCCGGGTGCCGAGCAGTACATC.

A remark on this clonotype: A read error may be the cause here, since a much bigger clone is one base away. The chain is built from TRBV6-5 and TRBJ1-1; TRBD1 matches at 7 bases. The CDR3 is 14 amino acids. In germline, CDR1 is MNHEY, CDR2 SVGAGI. The CDR3 sequence is CASSPTGSNAEAFF. The CDR3 bases are TGTGCCAGCAGTCCGACAGGGTCGAACGCTGAAGCTTTCTTT.

In this sample, this clonotype turned up many times. V and J are TRBV6-2 or TRBV6-3 and TRBJ1-4; D is unclear. CDR3 length: 14 residues. V was shortened by 5 bases and J by 9 bases, with 16 bases between the two germline ends. Germline CDR1 is MNHEY and CDR2 is SVGEGT. The CDR3 DNA reads as TGTGCCAGCAGTCCTGGGAGGAAGATCCAAAAACTGTTTTTT. Translation: CASSPGRKIQKLFF.

This clonotype has more than one count but fewer than ten. The V call is TRBV6-2 or TRBV6-3, the J call TRBJ1-1; 9 bases match TRBD1. Germline trimming cut 5 bases from V and 4 bases from J; bases unmatched to any gene: 8. CDR3 size: 15 residues. Per germline, CDR1 MNHEY and CDR2 SVGEGT. This chain's CDR3 is CASSQSTGGFTEAFF. CDR3 coding DNA: TGTGCCAGCAGTCAATCGACAGGGGGTTTCACTGAAGCTTTCTTT.

This clonotype showed up just once. At one of its ends the junction is not consistent with the germline gene, which may arise from a read error. V and J are TRBV7-9 and TRBJ2-3; 9 bases fit TRBD2. The CDR3 extends over 15 amino acids. Germline V gene sequence: CDR1 SEHNR, CDR2 FQNEAQ (reference sequence). CDR3 protein: CASSPTGTSTDTQYF. CDR3 coding DNA: TGTGCCAGCAGCCCGACCGGGACTAGCACAGATACTCAGTATTTT.

This clonotype was detected many times. This chain uses TRBV12-3 or TRBV12-4 with TRBJ2-7; 8 bases map to TRBD2. The V and J ends lost 4 bases and 1 base, in that order; junction bases with no gene match: 6. CDR3 length: 15 residues. As DNA, the CDR3 is TGTGCCAGCAGTTATAGCGGGGCATATTCCTACGAGCAGTACTTC. Protein: CASSYSGAYSYEQYF.

The chain employs TRBV6-6 and TRBJ2-7, with a tentative D call TRBD1 (5 bases). The CDR3 runs 15 residues. Germline loops: CDR1 MNHNY, CDR2 SVGAGI (reference sequence). Trimming shortened V by 0 bases and J by 0 bases, and 9 bases separated the two germline ends. The CDR3, as DNA: TGTGCCAGCAGTTACTCTGGGGCGGTCTCCTACGAGCAGTACTTC. Translated: CASSYSGAVSYEQYF.

The chain recombines TRBV28 with TRBJ1-5; D is ambiguous. Per the germline V gene, CDR1 is MDHEN and CDR2 is SYDVKM. V was cut by 5 bases and J by 4 bases, with 9 bases left in between. There are 13 residues in the CDR3. In DNA form, the CDR3 reads TGTGCCAGCAGTCCACGAGTGAATCAGCCCCAGCATTTT. Its translation is CASSPRVNQPQHF. Filled out from reference TRBV28 and TRBJ1-5, the complete variable domain reads DVKVTQSSRYLVKRTGEKVFLECVQDMDHENMFWYRQDPGLGLRLIYFSYDVKMKEKGDIPEGYSVSREKKERFSLILESASTNQTSMYLCASSPRVNQPQHFGDGTRLSIL.

In this sample, this clonotype turned up a few times. This chain joins TRBV12-3 or TRBV12-4 and TRBJ2-1, with a tentative D call TRBD1 (5 bases). Trimming pared 6 bases from V and 7 bases from J, leaving 10 bases between. The CDR3 consists of 12 residues. The CDR3 DNA is TGTGCCAGCAGCCTTGGACAAAATGAGCAGTTCTTC. Its protein is CASSLGQNEQFF.

This clonotype was counted many times. The chain employs TRBV29-1 and TRBJ2-5; perhaps TRBD1 as D (6 bases). CDR3 length: 12 amino acids. Germline CDR1 SQVTM, CDR2 ANQGSEA. V dropped 6 bases and J dropped 5 bases, with 13 bases sitting between them. The chain's CDR3 is CSVKGVPETQYF. CDR3 in DNA: TGCAGCGTAAAGGGGGTCCCGGAGACCCAGTACTTC.

Of note for this clonotype: With a much larger clone just one base away, this may be a read error. The chain carries TRBV29-1 and TRBJ2-5; the match to TRBD2 covers 7 bases. The CDR3 totals 11 residues. Looked up from germline, CDR1 is SQVTM and CDR2 is ANQGSEA. The CDR3 loop is CSTKRDLTQCF. The CDR3 bases are TGCAGCACTAAGCGGGATCTGACCCAGTGCTTC.

This clonotype has ten or more counts. The chain recombines TRBV4-3 with TRBJ2-5; D unresolved. The CDR3 is 13 residues long. Germline V gene lookup returns CDR1 LGHNA and CDR2 YSLEER. V was shortened by 1 base and J by 3 bases, with 6 bases between the two germline ends. The CDR3 protein is CASSQAGEETQYF. Here the CDR3 DNA reads TGCGCCAGCAGCCAAGCGGGCGAAGAGACCCAGTACTTC.

Worth noting for this clonotype: The junction does not match germline at one end; this may be a read error. The chain links TRBV11-2 to TRBJ2-3; D is unclear. Germline loops: CDR1 SGHAT, CDR2 FQNNGV. This CDR3 is 12 amino acids long. This CDR3 is CASSYHTDTRYF. The CDR3 region has the DNA TGTGCCAGTAGCTATCACACAGATACGCGGTATTTT.

This clonotype was counted only a few times. The chain recombines TRBV5-4 with TRBJ1-1; D is unresolved. CDR1 SGHNT and CDR2 YYREEE come from the germline V gene (reference sequence). The CDR3 has 12 amino acids. V dropped 6 bases and J dropped 4 bases, with 10 bases sitting between them. CDR3 bases: TGTGCCAGCACTGGAGGAGGCACTGAAGCTTTCTTT. Translation gives CASTGGGTEAFF.

The CDR3 reads CASSFGTGDNEQYF. CDR3 sequence (DNA): TGTGCCAGCAGCTTCGGGACAGGTGATAACGAGCAGTACTTC. This chain joins TRBV11-2 and TRBJ2-7; 8 positions agree with TRBD1. The CDR3 is 14 amino acids. Germline CDR1 is SGHAT and CDR2 is FQNNGV. Germline trimming cut 3 bases from V and 5 bases from J; bases unmatched to any gene: 6.

In this sample, this clonotype turned up many times. The chain couples TRBV6-6 to TRBJ2-2; 7 bases are shared with TRBD2. The germline V gene encodes CDR1 MNHNY and CDR2 SVGAGI (reference sequence). The V segment lost 3 bases and the J segment 4 bases; nucleotides outside the gene matches: 5. The CDR3 is 15 amino acids. CDR3 sequence: CASSYMGGLTGELFF. The CDR3 DNA reads as TGTGCCAGCAGTTATATGGGAGGGCTCACCGGGGAGCTGTTTTTT.

This clonotype was seen ten or more times. The chain is built from TRBV6-6 and TRBJ1-1; D gene ambiguous. CDR3 length equals 13 residues. Trimming stripped 4 bases from V and 5 bases from J, with 11 bases between. Germline CDR1 is MNHNY and CDR2 is SVGAGI (reference sequence). CDR3 in amino acids: CASSFYRGTEAFF. CDR3 in DNA: TGTGCCAGCAGTTTTTACCGAGGGACTGAAGCTTTCTTT.